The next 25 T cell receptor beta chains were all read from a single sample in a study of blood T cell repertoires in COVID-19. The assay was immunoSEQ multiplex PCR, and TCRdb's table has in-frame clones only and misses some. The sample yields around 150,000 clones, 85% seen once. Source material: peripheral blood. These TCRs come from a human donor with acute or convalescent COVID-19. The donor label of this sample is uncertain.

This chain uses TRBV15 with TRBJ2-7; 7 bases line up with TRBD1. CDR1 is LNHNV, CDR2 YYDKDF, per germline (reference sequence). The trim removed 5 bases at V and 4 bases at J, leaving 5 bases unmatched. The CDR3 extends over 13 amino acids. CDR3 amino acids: CATSERQGYEQYF. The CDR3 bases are TGTGCCACCAGCGAAAGACAGGGTTACGAGCAGTACTTC.

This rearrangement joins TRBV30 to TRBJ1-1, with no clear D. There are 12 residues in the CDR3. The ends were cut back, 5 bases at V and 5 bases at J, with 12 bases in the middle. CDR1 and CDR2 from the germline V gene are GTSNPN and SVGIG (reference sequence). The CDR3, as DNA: TGTGCCTGGGCGTCGGGATGGACTGAAGCTTTCTTT. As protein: CAWASGWTEAFF.

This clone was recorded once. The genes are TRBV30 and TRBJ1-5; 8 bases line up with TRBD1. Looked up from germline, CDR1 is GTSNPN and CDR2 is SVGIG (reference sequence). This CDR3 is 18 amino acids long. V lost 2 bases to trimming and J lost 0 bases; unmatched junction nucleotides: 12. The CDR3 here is CAWSTRGQVLISNQPQHF. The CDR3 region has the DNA TGTGCCTGGAGTACCCGGGGACAGGTATTGATTAGCAATCAGCCCCAGCATTTT. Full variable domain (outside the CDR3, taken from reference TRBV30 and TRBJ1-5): SQTIHQWPATLVQPVGSPLSLECTVEGTSNPNLYWYRQAAGRGLQLLFYSVGIGQISSEVPQNLSASRPQDRQFILSSKKLLLSDSGFYLCAWSTRGQVLISNQPQHFGDGTRLSIL.

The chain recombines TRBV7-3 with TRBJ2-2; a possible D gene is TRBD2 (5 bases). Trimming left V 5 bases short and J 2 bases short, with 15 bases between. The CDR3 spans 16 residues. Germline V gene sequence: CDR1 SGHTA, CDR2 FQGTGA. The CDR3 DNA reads TGTGCCAGCAGCCCCTCGGGGAGAGGAAACACCGGGGAGCTGTTTTTT. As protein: CASSPSGRGNTGELFF.

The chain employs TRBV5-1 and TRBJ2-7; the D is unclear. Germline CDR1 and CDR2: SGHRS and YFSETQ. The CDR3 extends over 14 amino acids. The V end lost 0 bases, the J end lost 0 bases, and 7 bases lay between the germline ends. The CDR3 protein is CASSLVSSSYEQYF. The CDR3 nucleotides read TGCGCCAGCAGCTTGGTTTCGAGCTCCTACGAGCAGTACTTC.

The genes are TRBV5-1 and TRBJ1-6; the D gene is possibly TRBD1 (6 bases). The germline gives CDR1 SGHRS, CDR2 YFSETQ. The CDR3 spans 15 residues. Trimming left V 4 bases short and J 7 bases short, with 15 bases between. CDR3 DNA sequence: TGCGCCAGCAGCGTAGCATCAGGGGAAAATTCACCCCTCCACTTT. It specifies CASSVASGENSPLHF.

The CDR3 DNA is TGTGCCAGCTCACCTCAAGACAGATACGAGCAGTACTTC. Translated, it gives CASSPQDRYEQYF. V usage is TRBV18 and J usage is TRBJ2-7, with D tentatively TRBD1 (5 bases). V was cut by 3 bases and J by 4 bases, with 10 bases left in between. Per germline, CDR1 KGHSH and CDR2 LQKENI. The length of the CDR3 is 13 residues.

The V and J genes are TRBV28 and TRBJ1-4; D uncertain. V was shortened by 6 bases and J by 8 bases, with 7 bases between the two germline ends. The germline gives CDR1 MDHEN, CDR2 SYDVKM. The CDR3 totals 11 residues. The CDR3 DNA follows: TGTGCCAGCAGCGAGAGGGAAAAACTGTTTTTT. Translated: CASSEREKLFF.

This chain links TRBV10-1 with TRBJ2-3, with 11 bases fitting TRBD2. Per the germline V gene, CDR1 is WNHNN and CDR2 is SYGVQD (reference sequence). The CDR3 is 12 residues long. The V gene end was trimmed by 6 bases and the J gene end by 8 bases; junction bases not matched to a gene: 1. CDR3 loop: CASRGTSGTQYF. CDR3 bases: TGCGCCAGCAGGGGGACTAGCGGTACGCAGTATTTT.

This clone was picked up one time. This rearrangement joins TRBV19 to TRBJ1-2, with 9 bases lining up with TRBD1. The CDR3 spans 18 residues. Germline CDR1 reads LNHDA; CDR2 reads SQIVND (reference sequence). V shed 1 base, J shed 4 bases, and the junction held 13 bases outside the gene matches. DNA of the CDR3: TGTGCCAGTAGTATAGGGCTGGGACAGGGTGTTTATGGCTATGGCTACACCTTC. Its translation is CASSIGLGQGVYGYGYTF.

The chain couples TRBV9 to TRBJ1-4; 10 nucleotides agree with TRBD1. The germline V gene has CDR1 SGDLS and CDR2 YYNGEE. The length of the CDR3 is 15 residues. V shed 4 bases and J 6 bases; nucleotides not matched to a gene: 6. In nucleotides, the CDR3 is TGTGCCAGCAGCCTCGGGGGACAGGGGCATGAAAAACTGTTTTTT. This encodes CASSLGGQGHEKLFF.

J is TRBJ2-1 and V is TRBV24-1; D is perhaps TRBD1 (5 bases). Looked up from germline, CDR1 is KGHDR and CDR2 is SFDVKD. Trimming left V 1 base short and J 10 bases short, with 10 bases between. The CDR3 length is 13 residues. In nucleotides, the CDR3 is TGTGCCACCAGTGATTTATGGGGCGACGAGCAGTTCTTC. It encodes CATSDLWGDEQFF.

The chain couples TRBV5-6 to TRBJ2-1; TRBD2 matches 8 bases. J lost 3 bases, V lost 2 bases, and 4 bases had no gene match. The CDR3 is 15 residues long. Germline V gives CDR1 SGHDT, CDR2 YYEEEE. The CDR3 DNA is TGTGCCAGCAGCTTCGGGGGGGCTTACTACAATGAGCAGTTCTTC. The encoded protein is CASSFGGAYYNEQFF.

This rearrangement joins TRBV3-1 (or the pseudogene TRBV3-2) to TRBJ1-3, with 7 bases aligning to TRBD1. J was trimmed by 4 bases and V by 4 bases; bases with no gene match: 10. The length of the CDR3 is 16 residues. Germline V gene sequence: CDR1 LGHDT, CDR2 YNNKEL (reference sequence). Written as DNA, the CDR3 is TGTGCCAGCAGCCTTGGGACAGTCCGTAGAGGAAACACCATATATTTT. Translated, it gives CASSLGTVRRGNTIYF.

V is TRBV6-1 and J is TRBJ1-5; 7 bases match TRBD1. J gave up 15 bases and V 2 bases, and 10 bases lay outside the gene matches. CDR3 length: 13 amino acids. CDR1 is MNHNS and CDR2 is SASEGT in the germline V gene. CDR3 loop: CASSERERQGVHF. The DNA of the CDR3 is TGTGCCAGCAGTGAAAGGGAAAGACAGGGTGTGCATTTT.

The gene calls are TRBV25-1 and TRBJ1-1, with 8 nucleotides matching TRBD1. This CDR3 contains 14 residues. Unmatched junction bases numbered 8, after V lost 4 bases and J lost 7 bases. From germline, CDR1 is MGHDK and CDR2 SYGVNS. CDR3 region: CASSGQGAGNEAFF. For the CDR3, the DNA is TGTGCCAGCAGTGGGCAGGGGGCTGGTAATGAAGCTTTCTTT.

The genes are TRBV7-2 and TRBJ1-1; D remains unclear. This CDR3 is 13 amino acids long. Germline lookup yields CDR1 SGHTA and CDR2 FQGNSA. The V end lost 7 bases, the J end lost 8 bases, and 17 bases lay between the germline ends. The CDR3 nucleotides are TGTGCCAGCACTCCCCCCGGTCGAACCGAAGCTTTCTTT. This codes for CASTPPGRTEAFF.

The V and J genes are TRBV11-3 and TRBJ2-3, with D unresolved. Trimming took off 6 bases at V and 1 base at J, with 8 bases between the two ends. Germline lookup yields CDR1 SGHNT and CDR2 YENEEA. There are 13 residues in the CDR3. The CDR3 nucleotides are TGTGCCAGCAGTAGAGCTGGCACAGATACGCAGTATTTT. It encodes CASSRAGTDTQYF.

Written as DNA, the CDR3 is TGCGCCAGCAGCCAAGATATAACAGGGAGCTCCTACAATGAGCAGTTCTTC. Amino acids: CASSQDITGSSYNEQFF. The rearrangement joins TRBV4-1 to TRBJ2-1; possibly TRBD1 for D (6 bases). CDR3 length equals 17 residues. Germline CDR1 MGHRA, CDR2 YSYEKL. Trimming removed 0 bases at V and 0 bases at J, with 12 bases between.

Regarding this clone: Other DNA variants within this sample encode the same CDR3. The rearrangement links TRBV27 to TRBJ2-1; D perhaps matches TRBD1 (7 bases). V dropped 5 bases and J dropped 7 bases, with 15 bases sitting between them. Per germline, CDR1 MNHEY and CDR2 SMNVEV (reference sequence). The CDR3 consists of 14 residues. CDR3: CASSLETGRNEQFF. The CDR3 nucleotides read TGTGCCAGCAGTCTTGAGACAGGGAGGAATGAGCAGTTCTTC.

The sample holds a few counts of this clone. The CDR3 protein is CATNRLRRAGNEKLFF. The CDR3 region has the DNA TGTGCCACCAATCGTCTCCGAAGGGCGGGTAATGAAAAACTGTTTTTT. V usage is TRBV24-1 and J usage is TRBJ1-4; D gene uncertain. V lost 8 bases, J lost 4 bases, and 19 bases lay in between. The CDR3 has 16 amino acids. From germline, CDR1 is KGHDR and CDR2 SFDVKD.

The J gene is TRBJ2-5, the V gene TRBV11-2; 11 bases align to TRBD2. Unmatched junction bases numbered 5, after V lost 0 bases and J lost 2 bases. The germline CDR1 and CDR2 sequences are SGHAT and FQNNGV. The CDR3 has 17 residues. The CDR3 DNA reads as TGTGCCAGCAGCTTAGACCCCAGACTAGCGGGACAAGAGACCCAGTACTTC. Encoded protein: CASSLDPRLAGQETQYF.

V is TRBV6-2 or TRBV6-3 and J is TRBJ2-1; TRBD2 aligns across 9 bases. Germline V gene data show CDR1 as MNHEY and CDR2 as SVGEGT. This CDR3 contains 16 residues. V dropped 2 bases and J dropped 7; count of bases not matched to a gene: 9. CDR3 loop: CASSYKAGGLRNEQFF. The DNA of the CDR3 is TGTGCCAGCAGTTACAAGGCGGGGGGGTTGAGGAATGAGCAGTTCTTC.

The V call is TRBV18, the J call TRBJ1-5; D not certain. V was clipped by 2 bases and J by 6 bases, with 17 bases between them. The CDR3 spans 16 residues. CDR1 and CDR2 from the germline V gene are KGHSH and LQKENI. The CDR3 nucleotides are TGTGCCAGCTCACCAGGTCCACGAAGGGCGGGTCAGCCCCAGCATTTT. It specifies CASSPGPRRAGQPQHF. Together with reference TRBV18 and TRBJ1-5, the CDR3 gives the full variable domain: NAGVMQNPRHLVRRRGQEARLRCSPMKGHSHVYWYRQLPEEGLKFMVYLQKENIIDESGMPKERFSAEFPKEGPSILRIQQVVRGDSAAYFCASSPGPRRAGQPQHFGDGTRLSIL.

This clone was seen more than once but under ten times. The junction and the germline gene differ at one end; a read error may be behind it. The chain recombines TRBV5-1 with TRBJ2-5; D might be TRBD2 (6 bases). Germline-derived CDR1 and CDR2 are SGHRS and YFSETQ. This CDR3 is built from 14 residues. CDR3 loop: CASSFGRDQETQYF. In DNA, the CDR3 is TGCGCCAGCAGCTTCGGGCGGGACCAGGAGACCCAGTACTTC.